This T cell receptor beta chain stems from a study of T-cell memory formation after mild COVID-19. Regarding this clonotype: Its target is unknown.

Whole-study findings and limits: Largely, contracting CD4+ clones fell within CM and EM, and contracting CD8+ clones within EMRA.

Germline values: CDR1 SGHTA, CDR2 FQGNSA. V dropped 5 bases and J dropped 6 bases, with 20 bases sitting between them. This CDR3 spans 16 amino acids. 5'RACE with constant-segment primers built TCRalpha and TCRbeta cDNA libraries with UMIs. TCRdb reprocessed the 5' RACE reads via MiXCR and lists one record per CDR3 protein. This repertoire shows about 350,000 distinct CDR3 sequences, about 13% found once; its top ten account for 22%. The sequencing input was PBMCs or a T cell subset sorted from them (not recorded which). The TCR comes from a man aged 18 to 30 who had mild COVID-19 (a few samples of this study predate the infection). Cell type and time point are not known. This rearrangement joins TRBV7-2 to TRBJ2-1; D might be TRBD2 (6 bases). This CDR3 reads CASSQHAGREVNEQFF. DNA for the CDR3: TGTGCCAGCAGCCAGCACGCCGGGAGAGAGGTCAATGAGCAGTTCTTC.